These T cell receptor beta chains were read from a single sample in a study of cytomegalovirus exposure and HLA in healthy donors. Some clones are missing from TCRdb's copy, which holds only in-frame ones; the method was immunoSEQ multiplex PCR. The listing contains tens of thousands of clones. The sequencing sample was made of PBMCs. All receptors come from a woman aged 25 to 45 in good health and CMV-seropositive. Both conserved end residues are trimmed from each CDR3.

V gene: TRBV7-2
CDR3 protein: ATIRNRGEQY

V gene: TRBV11-2
CDR3 protein: ASSHWGLTDTQY

V gene: TRBV7-2
CDR3 protein: ASSLVETGVTYNSPLH

V gene: TRBV5-1
CDR3 protein: ASNSQGPWLT

V gene: TRBV5-1
CDR3 protein: ASSPGLGERETQY

V gene: TRBV15
CDR3 protein: AISSGGDNEQF

V gene: TRBV5-5
CDR3 protein: ASSVGQGLNTEAF

V gene: TRBV5-1
CDR3 protein: ASSPGTGLEQY

V gene: TRBV5-6
CDR3 protein: ASSLGRGRREQF

V gene: TRBV6-1
CDR3 protein: ASSERRRGETQY

V gene: TRBV7-3
CDR3 protein: ASSLMGAGTEAF

V gene: TRBV5-1
CDR3 protein: ASSSTGTGVEKLF

V gene: TRBV6-6
CDR3 protein: ASSQDRGNTIY

V gene: TRBV6-1
CDR3 protein: ASTKPGQSTGELF

V gene: TRBV4-1
CDR3 protein: ASSQGTSGGQETQY

V gene: TRBV10-3
CDR3 protein: AISEPVIPEAF

V gene: TRBV2
CDR3 protein: ASSVRGRTGELF

V gene: TRBV9
CDR3 protein: ASSALGRGSYGYT

V gene: TRBV6-1
CDR3 protein: ASSVGAGEKLF

V gene: TRBV19
CDR3 protein: ASSIWRAAMSVYT

V gene: TRBV5-1
CDR3 protein: ASSDLTGLGEQF

V gene: TRBV5-4
CDR3 protein: ASSPVGLAGEEQY

V gene: TRBV15
CDR3 protein: ATSLPGRQPQH

V gene: TRBV15
CDR3 protein: ATSRAGGANTGELF

V gene: TRBV4-1
CDR3 protein: ASSQELLESVSGTQY

V gene: TRBV27
CDR3 protein: ASTLATGGVGELF

V gene: TRBV30
CDR3 protein: AWSVSGGGGYT

V gene: TRBV6-1
CDR3 protein: ASSVVRDSNQPQH

V gene: TRBV7-3
CDR3 protein: ASSRAVAGVNEQF

V gene: TRBV11-3
CDR3 protein: ASSLGTQGEQF

V gene: TRBV7-8
CDR3 protein: ASSLGPGIYEQY

V gene: TRBV19
CDR3 protein: ASSKGGAQGGNSNQPQH

V gene: TRBV4-1
CDR3 protein: ASSQGSRGTEAF